The 20 T cell receptor beta chains below were found in one sample sequenced in a study of vaccination effects on CD4 cells after COVID-19. The antigens of these receptors remain unknown. Antigen-specific CD4+ T cells expanded by the ViraFEST assay with viral peptide pools were then sequenced. Isolation of CD4+ T cells took place after about 10 days of culture. None of the vaccinated had previously contracted SARS-CoV-2, and their nucleocapsid antibodies tested negative. Method: immunoSEQ multiplex PCR; TCRdb's copy keeps in-frame clones and lacks some. The table lists tens of thousands of clones, roughly 79% of them singletons. The specimen comprised CD4+ T cells from PBMCs cultured with HCoV-NL63 spike peptides, sampled before COVID-19 vaccination. The receptor source for this set is a human donor who received a COVID-19 vaccine.

The V call is TRBV21-1, the J call TRBJ2-3. TRBV21-1 is shown as a pseudogene. The length of the CDR3 is 17 residues. CDR3 in amino acids: CASSIVREKASTDTQYF. The DNA of the CDR3 is TGTGCCAGCAGCATAGTCCGTGAGAAGGCTAGCACAGATACGCAGTATTTT.

V and J are TRBV24-1 and TRBJ2-1; 9 positions match TRBD1. CDR1 KGHDR and CDR2 SFDVKD come from the germline V gene. The CDR3 length is 16 residues. Trimming removed 4 bases from V and 0 bases from J; junction bases left unmatched: 3. The CDR3 coding sequence is TGTGCCACCAGTGACCCGACAGGGGGCTCCTACAATGAGCAGTTCTTC. Protein product: CATSDPTGGSYNEQFF.

This chain joins TRBV19 and TRBJ1-4; 7 bases match TRBD1. After removal of 8 bases from V and 4 bases from J, the junction contained 10 bases not matched to a gene. This CDR3 comprises 15 residues. Looked up from germline, CDR1 is LNHDA and CDR2 is SQIVND (reference sequence). The DNA of the CDR3 is TGTGCCAGTTCCGGGACAGACTCCTATAATGAAAAACTGTTTTTT. Translated: CASSGTDSYNEKLFF.

This chain joins TRBV5-1 and TRBJ1-2, with a possible D match to TRBD1 (6 bases). The CDR3 extends over 13 amino acids. The V end was cut by 1 base, the J end by 3 bases, with 7 bases between. Per germline, CDR1 SGHRS and CDR2 YFSETQ. The CDR3 nucleotides are TGCGCCAGCAGCTTGAACAGGGACTATGGCTACACCTTC. This sequence encodes CASSLNRDYGYTF.

CDR3: CASRERGQGRFILQYF. CDR3 nucleotides: TGTGCCAGTAGAGAGCGAGGACAGGGTCGTTTTATTTTGCAGTATTTT. The V gene is TRBV19, the J gene TRBJ2-3, with 8 bases lining up with TRBD1. In germline, CDR1 is LNHDA, CDR2 SQIVND (reference sequence). The CDR3 has 16 residues. With V trimmed by 6 bases and J by 11 bases, 19 bases remained unmatched.

The chain couples TRBV6-5 to TRBJ1-2; TRBD1 agrees at 8 bases. CDR3 length: 14 amino acids. Germline CDR1 and CDR2: MNHEY and SVGAGI. The V gene end was trimmed by 2 bases and the J gene end by 6 bases; junction bases not matched to a gene: 5. The CDR3 DNA is TGTGCCAGCAGTTACGACAGGGGCACGGATGGCTACACCTTC. Its protein product is CASSYDRGTDGYTF.

The V call is TRBV5-1, the J call TRBJ1-6; D not certain. Germline lookup yields CDR1 SGHRS and CDR2 YFSETQ. Between the trimmed V and J ends, which lost 0 bases and 5 bases, there was a span of 9 bases. This CDR3 region has 15 residues. The CDR3 region is CASSLAGRNNSPLHF. Written as DNA, the CDR3 is TGCGCCAGCAGCTTGGCCGGGCGGAATAATTCACCCCTCCACTTT.

The chain employs TRBV7-3 and TRBJ1-1; TRBD1 matches 12 bases. Germline values: CDR1 SGHTA, CDR2 FQGTGA. Unmatched junction bases numbered 4, after V lost 4 bases and J lost 7 bases. CDR3 length equals 14 residues. In DNA form, the CDR3 reads TGTGCCAGCAGCTCAGGGACAGGGGGCGGTGAAGCTTTCTTT. Encoded protein: CASSSGTGGGEAFF.

J is TRBJ1-2 and V is TRBV11-2; D is ambiguous. Per the germline V gene, CDR1 is SGHAT and CDR2 is FQNNGV. V was trimmed by 1 base and J by 7 bases, leaving 13 bases between them. The CDR3 spans 14 residues. The CDR3 nucleotides read TGTGCCAGCAGCTTAGGCGTCGGGTTTCCTGGCTACACCTTC. Protein: CASSLGVGFPGYTF.

CDR3 protein: CASSSLTADTQYF. In nucleotides, the CDR3 is TGCGCCAGCAGCTCCCTTACGGCAGATACGCAGTATTTT. V gene TRBV5-1 combines with J gene TRBJ2-3; D ambiguous. The V gene lost 3 bases and the J gene lost 4 bases, with 9 bases spanning the gap. Looked up from germline, CDR1 is SGHRS and CDR2 is YFSETQ. The CDR3 consists of 13 residues.

The chain recombines TRBV19 with TRBJ1-2, with D possibly TRBD1 on 5 matching bases. Per germline, CDR1 LNHDA and CDR2 SQIVND (reference sequence). V lost 4 bases to trimming and J lost 13 bases, with 19 bases between them. This CDR3 contains 13 residues. The CDR3 nucleotides read TGTGCCAGTAGTACAGACGGGCGGGGCACACTCACCTTC. This sequence encodes CASSTDGRGTLTF.

The chain links TRBV21-1 to TRBJ2-7; the table names TRBD1, a call not compared with the DNA. TRBV21-1 is marked as a pseudogene. The CDR3 totals 16 residues. Here the CDR3 DNA reads TGTGCCAGCAGCAGACGACAGGGAGTAACCCCCTACGAGCAGTACGTC. This translates into CASSRRQGVTPYEQYV.

This chain joins TRBV7-3 and TRBJ2-2, with D tentatively TRBD2 (5 bases). The CDR3 length is 12 residues. Germline-derived CDR1 and CDR2 are SGHTA and FQGTGA. V was shortened by 4 bases and J by 7 bases, with 7 bases between the two germline ends. CDR3 sequence reads: CASSYSGGELFF. The DNA for the CDR3 is TGTGCCAGCAGCTACAGCGGCGGGGAGCTGTTTTTT.

The rearrangement links TRBV28 to TRBJ1-6, with 12 positions matching TRBD1. V gave up 2 bases and J gave up 13 bases; unmatched junction bases: 9. The CDR3 has 16 amino acids. Germline CDR1 MDHEN, CDR2 SYDVKM. CDR3 protein: CASSLRGQGALSPLHF. In nucleotides, the CDR3 is TGTGCCAGCAGTTTAAGGGGACAGGGGGCCTTATCGCCCCTCCACTTT.

The gene calls are TRBV6-5 and TRBJ1-2; possible D gene TRBD1, 6 bases. CDR1 is MNHEY, CDR2 SVGAGI, per germline. V was cut by 0 bases and J by 2 bases, with 10 bases left in between. CDR3 length: 15 residues. Written as DNA, the CDR3 is TGTGCCAGCAGTTACTCGGACAGTTCAAACTATGGCTACACCTTC. This sequence encodes CASSYSDSSNYGYTF.

V is TRBV7-9 and J is TRBJ2-3; tentatively, D is TRBD1 or TRBD2 (5 bases each). Trimming took 5 bases from V and 4 from J, leaving 13 bases between them. Looked up from germline, CDR1 is SEHNR and CDR2 is FQNEAQ (reference sequence). The CDR3 totals 14 residues. Written as DNA, the CDR3 is TGTGCCAGCAGCCACGAGGGGAACGCAGATACGCAGTATTTT. Residues: CASSHEGNADTQYF.

The rearrangement links TRBV28 to TRBJ1-5, with 8 bases that match TRBD1. V was clipped by 4 bases and J by 2 bases; unmatched bases: 4. Germline assignment: CDR1 MDHEN and CDR2 SYDVKM. The CDR3 has 15 amino acids. CDR3 sequence: CASSYGQGGNQPQHF. Written as DNA, the CDR3 is TGTGCCAGCAGTTACGGACAGGGCGGCAATCAGCCCCAGCATTTT. Using reference TRBV28 and TRBJ1-5 for the parts outside the CDR3, the full variable domain is DVKVTQSSRYLVKRTGEKVFLECVQDMDHENMFWYRQDPGLGLRLIYFSYDVKMKEKGDIPEGYSVSREKKERFSLILESASTNQTSMYLCASSYGQGGNQPQHFGDGTRLSIL.

The rearrangement links TRBV3-1 (or the pseudogene TRBV3-2) to TRBJ1-4, with a weak D call TRBD1 (6 bases). CDR1 is LGHDT, CDR2 YNNKEL, per germline (reference sequence). The CDR3 spans 14 residues. The ends were cut back, 4 bases at V and 2 bases at J, with 8 bases in the middle. This chain's CDR3 is CASSRTGTNEKLFF. CDR3 DNA sequence: TGTGCCAGCAGCCGTACAGGGACTAATGAAAAACTGTTTTTT.

This clone was seen only a few times. The V call is TRBV5-6, the J call TRBJ2-3, with D possibly matching TRBD1 (6 bases). The length of the CDR3 is 14 residues. Germline CDR1 is SGHDT and CDR2 is YYEEEE. Trimming cost V 2 bases and J 0 bases, with 7 bases left between them. The CDR3 region has the DNA TGTGCCAGCAGCTTCAGGGGTAGCACAGATACGCAGTATTTT. This gives the protein CASSFRGSTDTQYF.

This clone was seen a single time. This rearrangement joins TRBV6-5 to TRBJ2-1, with D possibly being TRBD2 (5 bases). V lost 8 bases and J lost 0, with 8 bases in between. This CDR3 comprises 13 residues. Looked up from germline, CDR1 is MNHEY and CDR2 is SVGAGI. CDR3 sequence reads: CASSGSSYNEQFF. The DNA for the CDR3 is TGTGCCAGCTCGGGGAGCTCCTACAATGAGCAGTTCTTC.